This is a list of T cell receptor beta chains from one sample in a study of blood T cell repertoires in COVID-19. Profiled with immunoSEQ multiplex PCR; TCRdb holds only in-frame clones, not every one. The data hold about 74,000 clones, with 84% observed a single time. The source material was peripheral blood. The receptors come from a man in his fifties with active COVID-19. Both conserved end residues are part of each CDR3. D genes are given only for firm matches. Clone size appears in some rows only: once, few, many, or a class for an expanded clone.

j_call clone_size d_call v_call cdr3_nt cdr3_aa
TRBJ2-1 - TRBD2 TRBV7-2 TGTGCCAGCAGCTTAGATAGCGGGAGGTACAATGAGCAGTTCTTC CASSLDSGRYNEQFF
TRBJ1-1 - - TRBV7-9 TGTGCCAGCAGCCCGGATCGCAGGGTTCCCACTGAAGCTTTCTTT CASSPDRRVPTEAFF
TRBJ2-7 - - TRBV2 TGTGCCAGCAGCGGGGACAACTCCTACGAGCAGTACTTC CASSGDNSYEQYF
TRBJ2-2 - - TRBV5-1 TGCGCCAGCAGCTTGGCCTCAGGGGTAGGAGAGCTGTTTTTT CASSLASGVGELFF
TRBJ2-3 - TRBD1 TRBV6-4 TGTGCCAGCAGTGACCCCGTCAAAGGACAGGAATCGCACCCAGATACGCAGTATTTT CASSDPVKGQESHPDTQYF
TRBJ1-6 - - TRBV7-2 TGTGCCAGCAGCTTGGGGGGGGGCACTTTTTCACCCCTCCACTTT CASSLGGGTFSPLHF
TRBJ2-7 - - TRBV10-3 TGTGCCATCATGGGGACTGTCTCCTACGAGCAGTACTTC CAIMGTVSYEQYF
TRBJ1-5 few TRBD1 TRBV19 TGTGCCAGTAGTGTACGGGACAGGTGGGGACCTCAGCCCCAGCATTTT CASSVRDRWGPQPQHF
TRBJ1-6 - TRBD1 TRBV19 TGTGCCAGTAAGACAGGGGATAATTCACCCCTCCACTTT CASKTGDNSPLHF
TRBJ1-4 few - TRBV25-1 TGTGCCAGCAGTGAACAGCGAGGGTTTGAAGAAAAACTGTTTTTT CASSEQRGFEEKLFF
TRBJ2-2 - TRBD2 TRBV5-1 TGCGCCAGCAGCTCTTCTGCCGGGGCGGGAGGCACCGGGGAGCTGTTTTTT CASSSSAGAGGTGELFF
TRBJ2-7 - - TRBV30 TGTGCCTGGAGTGTCCAAACCCTCGGAGGGCCGGGGGAGCAGTACTTC CAWSVQTLGGPGEQYF
TRBJ1-1 - - TRBV7-9 TGTGCCAGCAGCTTTTTAATGAACACTGAAGCTTTCTTT CASSFLMNTEAFF
TRBJ1-6 - - TRBV5-5 TGTGCCAGCAGCTCCTCCGGGGGTAGATCACCCCTCCACTTT CASSSSGGRSPLHF
TRBJ2-3 - TRBD1 TRBV7-7 TGTGCCAGCAGCCAGGACAGGGGGACGTCAGATACGCAGTATTTT CASSQDRGTSDTQYF
TRBJ1-5 - - TRBV9 TGTGCCAGCAGCGCTACAGGGAATCAGCCCCAGCATTTT CASSATGNQPQHF
TRBJ1-3 - - TRBV18 TGTGCCAGCTCATCCGGGGTCTCTGGAAACACCATATATTTT CASSSGVSGNTIYF
TRBJ2-7 - TRBD1 TRBV6-2/TRBV6-3 TGTGCCAGCAGTTACTGGCGGGACAGGGGGCTTTACTACGAGCAGTACTTC CASSYWRDRGLYYEQYF
TRBJ1-6 - - TRBV2 TGTGCCAGCAGTTTTCAGGGAAGCAATTCACCCCTCCACTTT CASSFQGSNSPLHF
TRBJ2-3 - - TRBV6-5 TGTGCCAGCAGGCCATATCGGGTAGATACGCAGTATTTT CASRPYRVDTQYF
TRBJ1-2 - - TRBV6-5 TGTGCCACCGTGAGCACGGGTGCGGGCTACACCTTC CATVSTGAGYTF
TRBJ2-1 once - TRBV29-1 TGCAGCGCCACAACCCTAGCATATGAGCAGTTCTTC CSATTLAYEQFF
TRBJ2-7 - - TRBV6-5 TGTGCCAGCAGTTACCCAGGGGTTGCTGGGGAGCAGTACTTC CASSYPGVAGEQYF
TRBJ1-6 - - TRBV5-3 TGTGCCAGAAGGGGGAGCTCCTATAATTCACCCCTCCACTTT CARRGSSYNSPLHF
TRBJ2-7 - TRBD2 TRBV2 TGTGCCAGCAGAGCGGGAGTCTACGAGCAGTACTTC CASRAGVYEQYF
TRBJ1-2 - TRBD1 TRBV9 TGTGCCAGCAGCCTTGGGACAGGCCGATTTGTGCTCTACACCTTC CASSLGTGRFVLYTF
TRBJ1-2 once - TRBV11-2 TGTGCCAGCAGCTTAGATTGGGCAGGGATTAACTATGGCTACACCTTC CASSLDWAGINYGYTF
TRBJ2-5 few TRBD2 TRBV5-3 TGTGCCAGAAGCTTGGAGGCGGGAGGGCATGAAGAGACCCAGTACTTC CARSLEAGGHEETQYF
TRBJ2-1 - TRBD1 TRBV11-2 TGTGCCAGCAGCCCCACCGGGACAGGGGTCGATGAGCAGTTCTTC CASSPTGTGVDEQFF